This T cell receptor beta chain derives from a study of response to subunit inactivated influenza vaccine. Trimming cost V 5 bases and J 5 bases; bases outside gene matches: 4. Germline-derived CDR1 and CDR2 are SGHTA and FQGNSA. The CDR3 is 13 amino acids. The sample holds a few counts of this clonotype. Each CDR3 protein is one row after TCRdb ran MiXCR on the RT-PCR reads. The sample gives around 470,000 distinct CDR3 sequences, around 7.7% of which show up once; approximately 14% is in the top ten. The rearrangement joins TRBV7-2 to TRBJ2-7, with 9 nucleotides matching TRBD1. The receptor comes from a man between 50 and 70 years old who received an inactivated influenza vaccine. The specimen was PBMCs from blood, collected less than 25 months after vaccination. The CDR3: CASSRTGVNEQYF. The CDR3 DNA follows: TGTGCCAGCAGCAGGACAGGGGTAAACGAGCAGTACTTC.